The 4 T cell receptor beta chains given below trace back to one sample, sequenced in a study of cytomegalovirus exposure and HLA in healthy donors. With 60 Vbeta and 13 Jbeta primers, the PCR was carried out. Assay: immunoSEQ multiplex PCR; the TCRdb copy retains only in-frame clones and omits some. The sample consists of roughly 200,000 clones, around 80% of them appearing once. The sample comprised PBMCs. These receptors all stem from a woman aged 30 to 39 in good health and CMV-seropositive.

The chain has TRBV10-1 and TRBJ2-3; 8 nucleotides agree with TRBD2. Germline CDR1 reads WNHNN; CDR2 reads SYGVQD (reference sequence). V shed 3 bases and J 6 bases; nucleotides not matched to a gene: 5. This CDR3 spans 14 amino acids. The CDR3 here is CASSDGTRGDTQYF. The CDR3 DNA sequence: TGCGCCAGCAGTGACGGGACTAGAGGGGATACGCAGTATTTT.

In its sample, this clone was seen once. This chain links TRBV10-1 with TRBJ2-6; a possible D gene is TRBD1 (6 bases). Germline loops: CDR1 WNHNN, CDR2 SYGVQD (reference sequence). V gave up 10 bases and J gave up 4 bases, with 14 bases separating them. The CDR3 is 14 residues long. Here the CDR3 reads CATSDSRGANVLTF. Written as DNA, the CDR3 is TGCGCCACTTCGGACAGCCGCGGGGCCAACGTCCTGACTTTC.

The CDR3 reads CASSQPDGGAGNTIYF. The DNA for the CDR3 is TGCGCCAGCAGCCAACCGGATGGAGGGGCTGGAAACACCATATATTTT. The V call is TRBV4-1, the J call TRBJ1-3; a weak D match, TRBD1 (5 bases). The germline V gene has CDR1 MGHRA and CDR2 YSYEKL. Trimming removed 2 bases from V and 2 bases from J, with 13 bases in between. This CDR3 spans 16 amino acids.

This chain links TRBV27 with TRBJ1-3, with D maybe TRBD1 (5 bases). V was shortened by 3 bases and J by 4 bases, with 13 bases between the two germline ends. The germline V gene encodes CDR1 MNHEY and CDR2 SMNVEV (reference sequence). The CDR3 sequence is 15 residues long. The CDR3 sequence: CASSLDRGSGNTIYF. The CDR3 region has the DNA TGTGCCAGCAGTTTGGATCGGGGGTCCGGAAACACCATATATTTT.